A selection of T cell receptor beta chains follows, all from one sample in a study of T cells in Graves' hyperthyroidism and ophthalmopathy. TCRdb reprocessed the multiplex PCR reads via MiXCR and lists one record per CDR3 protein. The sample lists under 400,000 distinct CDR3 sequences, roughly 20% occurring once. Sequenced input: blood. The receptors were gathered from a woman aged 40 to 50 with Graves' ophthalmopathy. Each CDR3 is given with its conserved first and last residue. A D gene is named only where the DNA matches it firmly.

CASSKTGTSGNEQYF,TRBV12-3/TRBV12-4,TRBD2,TRBJ2-7
CASSLAGGPGGYTF,TRBV12-3/TRBV12-4,-,TRBJ1-2
CASSSWRRYEQYF,TRBV7-2,-,TRBJ2-7
CASREGPGDGGEQYF,TRBV2,-,TRBJ2-7
CASSTRQGRVQYF,TRBV28,TRBD1,TRBJ2-7
CASSLQTNYEQYF,TRBV7-6,-,TRBJ2-7
CASSEALANYEQYF,TRBV6-1,-,TRBJ2-7
CASSLVRGTGELFF,TRBV28,-,TRBJ2-2
CASSDPGYEQYF,TRBV5-1,-,TRBJ2-7
CASSLGRRGEQYF,TRBV27,-,TRBJ2-7
CASSLAQREYSYEQYF,TRBV28,-,TRBJ2-7
CASSRVKGVVLATGELFF,TRBV7-6,-,TRBJ2-2
CSVEGGGPYGYTF,TRBV29-1,-,TRBJ1-2
CASSLTYRVSGNTIYF,TRBV12-3/TRBV12-4,-,TRBJ1-3
CATQGANQPQHF,TRBV24-1,TRBD1,TRBJ1-5
CASRLSSGRREAFF,TRBV19,-,TRBJ1-1
CASSLMDIGYEQYF,TRBV28,-,TRBJ2-7
CSAPLAETYEQYF,TRBV20-1,TRBD2,TRBJ2-7
CASSSRTGRTGELFF,TRBV6-5,TRBD1,TRBJ2-2
CATSRDWAFRGGAGETQYF,TRBV15,TRBD2,TRBJ2-5
CASSWTGPDQPQHF,TRBV6-5,-,TRBJ1-5
CASSRLAGVREQYF,TRBV11-2,TRBD2,TRBJ2-7
CSAREGLAGRYEQYF,TRBV20-1,TRBD2,TRBJ2-7
CASSQDRLFKNTEAFF,TRBV28,TRBD1,TRBJ1-1
CASSSKGGVWETQYF,TRBV7-9,-,TRBJ2-5
CASSYSRRTVGDGYTF,TRBV6-5,-,TRBJ1-2
CASTLGQGNQPQHF,TRBV6-5,TRBD1,TRBJ1-5
CASSSTVAETQYF,TRBV12-3/TRBV12-4,-,TRBJ2-5
CASSFVPGSRGTEAFF,TRBV28,-,TRBJ1-1